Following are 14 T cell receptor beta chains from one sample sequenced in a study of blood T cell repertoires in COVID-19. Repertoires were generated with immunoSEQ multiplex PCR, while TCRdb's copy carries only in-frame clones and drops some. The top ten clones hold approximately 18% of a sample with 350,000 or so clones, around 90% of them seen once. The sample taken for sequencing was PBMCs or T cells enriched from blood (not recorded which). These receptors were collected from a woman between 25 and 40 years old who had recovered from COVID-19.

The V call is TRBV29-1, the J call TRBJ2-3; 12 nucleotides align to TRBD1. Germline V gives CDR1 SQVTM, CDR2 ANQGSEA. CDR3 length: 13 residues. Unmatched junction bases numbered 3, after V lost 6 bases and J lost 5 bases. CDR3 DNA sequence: TGCAGCGTGGGACAGGGGGCTGGAGATACGCAGTATTTT. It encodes CSVGQGAGDTQYF.

The CDR3 spells CASSQEGSGGEQYF. CDR3 nucleotide sequence: TGTGCCAGCAGCCAAGAAGGGTCGGGGGGCGAGCAGTACTTC. The chain couples TRBV3-1 (or the pseudogene TRBV3-2) to TRBJ2-7; 7 bases are shared with TRBD2. Germline V gives CDR1 LGHDT, CDR2 YNNKEL (reference sequence). CDR3 length: 14 residues. V dropped 0 bases and J dropped 6; count of bases not matched to a gene: 5.

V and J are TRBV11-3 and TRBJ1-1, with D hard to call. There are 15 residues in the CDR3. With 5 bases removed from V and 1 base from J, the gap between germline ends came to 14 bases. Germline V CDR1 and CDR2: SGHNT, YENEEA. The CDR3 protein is CASSADGEWNTEAFF. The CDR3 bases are TGTGCCAGCAGCGCAGACGGGGAATGGAACACTGAAGCTTTCTTT.

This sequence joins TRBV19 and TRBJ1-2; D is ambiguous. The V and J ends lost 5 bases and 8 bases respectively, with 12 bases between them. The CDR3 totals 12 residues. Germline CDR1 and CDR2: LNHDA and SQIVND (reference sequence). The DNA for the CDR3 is TGTGCCAGTAGTTTCTCTTCGGGGGGCTACACCTTC. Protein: CASSFSSGGYTF.

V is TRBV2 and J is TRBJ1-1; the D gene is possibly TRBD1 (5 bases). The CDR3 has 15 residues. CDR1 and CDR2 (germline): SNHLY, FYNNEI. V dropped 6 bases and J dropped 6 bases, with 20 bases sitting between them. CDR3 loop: CASSEKKPGGAEAFF. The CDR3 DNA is TGTGCCAGCAGCGAGAAGAAACCGGGGGGGGCTGAAGCTTTCTTT.

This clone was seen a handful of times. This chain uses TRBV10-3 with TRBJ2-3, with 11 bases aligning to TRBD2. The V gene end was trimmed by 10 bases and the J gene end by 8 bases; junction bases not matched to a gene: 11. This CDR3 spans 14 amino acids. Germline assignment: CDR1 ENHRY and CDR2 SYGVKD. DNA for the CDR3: TGTGCCAACTCCATAGCGGGGGGGGCGGGTACGCAGTATTTT. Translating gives CANSIAGGAGTQYF.

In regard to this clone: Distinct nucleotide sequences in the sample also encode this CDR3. The DNA for the CDR3 is TGTGCCACCACAGGCAACTATGGCTACACCTTC. Protein sequence: CATTGNYGYTF. The chain employs TRBV28 and TRBJ1-2; D is possibly TRBD1 (5 bases). This CDR3 comprises 11 residues. The ends were cut back, 10 bases at V and 2 bases at J, with 8 bases in the middle. From germline, CDR1 is MDHEN and CDR2 SYDVKM.

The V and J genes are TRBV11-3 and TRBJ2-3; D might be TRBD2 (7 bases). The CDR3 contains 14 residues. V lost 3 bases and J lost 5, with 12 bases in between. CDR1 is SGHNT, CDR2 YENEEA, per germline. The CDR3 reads CASSFRGAQDTQYF. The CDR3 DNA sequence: TGTGCCAGCAGCTTCCGGGGGGCACAAGATACGCAGTATTTT.

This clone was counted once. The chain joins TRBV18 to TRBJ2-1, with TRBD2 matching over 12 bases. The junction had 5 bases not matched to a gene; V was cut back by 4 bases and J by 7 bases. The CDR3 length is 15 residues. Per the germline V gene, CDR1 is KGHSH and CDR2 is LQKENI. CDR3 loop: CASSQSGLAGNEQFF. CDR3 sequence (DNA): TGTGCCAGCTCACAATCGGGACTAGCGGGTAATGAGCAGTTCTTC.

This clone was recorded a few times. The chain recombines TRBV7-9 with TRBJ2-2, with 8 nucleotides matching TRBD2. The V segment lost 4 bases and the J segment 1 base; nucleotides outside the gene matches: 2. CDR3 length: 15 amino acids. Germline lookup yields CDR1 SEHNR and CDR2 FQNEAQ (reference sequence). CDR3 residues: CASSSGLENTGELFF. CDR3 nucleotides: TGTGCCAGCAGCTCGGGACTAGAGAACACCGGGGAGCTGTTTTTT.

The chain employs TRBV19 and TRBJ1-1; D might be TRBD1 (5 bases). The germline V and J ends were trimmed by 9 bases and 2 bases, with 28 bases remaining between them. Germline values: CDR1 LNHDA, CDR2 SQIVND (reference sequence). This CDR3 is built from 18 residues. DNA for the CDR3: TGTGCCAGCACCCCTGTGGGGCCCGGGAGTTTAAGAAACACTGAAGCTTTCTTT. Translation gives CASTPVGPGSLRNTEAFF. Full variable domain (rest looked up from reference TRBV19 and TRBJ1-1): DGGITQSPKYLFRKEGQNVTLSCEQNLNHDAMYWYRQDPGQGLRLIYYSQIVNDFQKGDIAEGYSVSREKKESFPLTVTSAQKNPTAFYLCASTPVGPGSLRNTEAFFGQGTRLTVV.

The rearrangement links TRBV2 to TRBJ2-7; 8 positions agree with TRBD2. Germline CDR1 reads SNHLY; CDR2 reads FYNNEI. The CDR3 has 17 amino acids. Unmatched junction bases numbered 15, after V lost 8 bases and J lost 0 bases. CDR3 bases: TGTGCCAGCTACGACGGGAGGGGGGGACGTATCTCCTACGAGCAGTACTTC. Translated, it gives CASYDGRGGRISYEQYF. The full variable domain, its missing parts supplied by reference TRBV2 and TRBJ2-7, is EPEVTQTPSHQVTQMGQEVILRCVPISNHLYFYWYRQILGQKVEFLVSFYNNEISEKSEIFDDQFSVERPDGSNFTLKIRSTKLEDSAMYFCASYDGRGGRISYEQYFGPGTRLTVT.

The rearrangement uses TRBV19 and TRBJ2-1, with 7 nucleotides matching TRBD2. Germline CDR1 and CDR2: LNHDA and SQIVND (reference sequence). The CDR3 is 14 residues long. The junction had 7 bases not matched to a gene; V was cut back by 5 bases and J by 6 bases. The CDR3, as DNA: TGTGCCAGTAGTTTAACTAGCGACGGCAATGAGCAGTTCTTC. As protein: CASSLTSDGNEQFF. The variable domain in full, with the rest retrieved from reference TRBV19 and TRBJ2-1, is DGGITQSPKYLFRKEGQNVTLSCEQNLNHDAMYWYRQDPGQGLRLIYYSQIVNDFQKGDIAEGYSVSREKKESFPLTVTSAQKNPTAFYLCASSLTSDGNEQFFGPGTRLTVL.

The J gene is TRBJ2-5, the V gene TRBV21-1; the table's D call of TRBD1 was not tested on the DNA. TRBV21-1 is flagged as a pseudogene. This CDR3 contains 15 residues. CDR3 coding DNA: TGTGCCAGCAGCAGAGAGCTGGGACAGCAAGAGACCCAGTACTTC. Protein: CASSRELGQQETQYF.